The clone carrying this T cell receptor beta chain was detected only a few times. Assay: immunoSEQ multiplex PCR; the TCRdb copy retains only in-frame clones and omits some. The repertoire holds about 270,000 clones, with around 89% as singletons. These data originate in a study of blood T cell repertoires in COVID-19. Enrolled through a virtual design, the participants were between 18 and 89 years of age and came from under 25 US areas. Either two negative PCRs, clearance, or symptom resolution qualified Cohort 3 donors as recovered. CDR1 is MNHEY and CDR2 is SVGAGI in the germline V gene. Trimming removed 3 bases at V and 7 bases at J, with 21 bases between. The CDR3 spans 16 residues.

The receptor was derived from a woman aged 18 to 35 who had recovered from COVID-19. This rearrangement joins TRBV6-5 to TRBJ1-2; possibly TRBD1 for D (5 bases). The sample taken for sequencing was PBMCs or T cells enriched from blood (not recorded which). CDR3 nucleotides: TGTGCCAGCAGTTATAGGGGCCGGGGGGTTATGCTTGGCTACACCTTC. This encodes CASSYRGRGVMLGYTF.